This T cell receptor beta chain is from a study of Graves' ophthalmopathy and Graves' hyperthyroidism. Amplification of TCR beta CDR3 regions used RNA transcripts. First-round RT-PCR employed HTBI primers, with a second-round multiplex PCR after it. MiXCR, run by TCRdb on the multiplex PCR reads, gives a single entry per CDR3 protein. The sample carries 560,000 or so distinct CDR3 sequences, approximately 37% recorded once. Study-level results: The blood repertoire also included most expanded thyroid clonotypes above 0.001 frequency.

Concerning this clonotype itself: The antigen remains unidentified. This may come from a read error, since a much larger clone is one base off.

The CDR3 runs 15 residues. The V gene's germline CDR1 is MNHNY and CDR2 SVGAGI (reference sequence). This receptor was identified in an adult man with Graves' hyperthyroidism. This chain connects TRBV6-6 to TRBJ1-3; D unclear. The sequenced material came from peripheral blood or thyroid tissue (not recorded which). CDR3 loop: CASSDGAGSGNAIYF. As DNA, the CDR3 is TGTGCCAGCAGTGATGGAGCGGGATCTGGAAACGCCATATATTTT.